Shown below are 10 T cell receptor beta chains from a single sample sequenced in a study of blood T cell repertoires in COVID-19. Clones were read by immunoSEQ multiplex PCR, and TCRdb kept only the in-frame ones, dropping some. The sample lists 60,000 or so clones; around 65% were seen once. The sample was PBMCs or T cells enriched from blood (not recorded which). The receptors were gathered from a woman aged 60-75 years who had been exposed to COVID-19.

This clone was found a few times. This sequence joins TRBV28 and TRBJ1-3, with a tentative D call TRBD1 (5 bases). Trimming removed 7 bases at V and 6 bases at J, with 19 bases between. The germline V gene has CDR1 MDHEN and CDR2 SYDVKM. The CDR3 runs 15 residues. The CDR3 is CASIPGDRWTNTIYF. CDR3 DNA: TGTGCCAGCATTCCGGGGGATCGGTGGACAAACACCATATATTTT.

As DNA, the CDR3 is TGTGCCAGCAGCGGGGACAGAGACTACGAGCAGTACTTC. Protein: CASSGDRDYEQYF. V and J are TRBV7-9 and TRBJ2-7; 7 nucleotides agree with TRBD1. Germline values: CDR1 SEHNR, CDR2 FQNEAQ (reference sequence). The CDR3 consists of 13 residues. The trim removed 5 bases at V and 3 bases at J, leaving 4 bases unmatched.

This clone was counted a few times. The J gene is TRBJ2-1, the V gene TRBV11-2; 7 positions match TRBD2. The CDR3 loop spans 17 amino acids. Germline V gene lookup returns CDR1 SGHAT and CDR2 FQNNGV. Trimming cost V 5 bases and J 0 bases; bases outside gene matches: 10. The CDR3 is CASSSGALASSYNEQFF. CDR3 DNA sequence: TGTGCCAGCAGCAGCGGGGCACTAGCGAGCTCCTACAATGAGCAGTTCTTC.

This clone showed up just once. The V and J genes are TRBV2 and TRBJ1-5; D possibly corresponds to TRBD1 (6 bases). In germline, CDR1 is SNHLY, CDR2 FYNNEI. The CDR3 has 13 amino acids. The V end lost 6 bases, the J end lost 7 bases, and 13 bases lay between the germline ends. CDR3 loop: CASRRGLNQPQHF. DNA of the CDR3: TGTGCCAGCAGGCGGGGGCTCAACCAGCCCCAGCATTTT.

This clone appeared a few times. The chain carries TRBV10-3 and TRBJ1-4, with D uncertain. Between the trimmed V and J ends, which lost 0 bases and 1 base, there was a span of 9 bases. The CDR3 totals 16 residues. Germline V gene lookup returns CDR1 ENHRY and CDR2 SYGVKD. For the CDR3, the DNA is TGTGCCATCAGTGAGTCGAAGCTAGGAACTAATGAAAAACTGTTTTTT. Amino acid sequence: CAISESKLGTNEKLFF.

This clone has more than one count but fewer than ten. The chain recombines TRBV19 with TRBJ2-1, with TRBD2 matching 14 bases. This CDR3 region has 17 residues. Germline CDR1 LNHDA, CDR2 SQIVND (reference sequence). V lost 3 bases and J lost 5; bases outside the gene matches: 6. The chain's CDR3 is CASSIRLAGGRHNEQFF. As DNA, the CDR3 is TGTGCCAGTAGTATCCGACTAGCGGGAGGGCGTCACAATGAGCAGTTCTTC.

The genes are TRBV18 and TRBJ1-3, with D unclear. The germline CDR1 and CDR2 sequences are KGHSH and LQKENI. Trimming took 4 bases from V and 9 from J, leaving 10 bases between them. The CDR3 extends over 12 amino acids. The CDR3 nucleotides are TGTGCCAGCTCACTCCCGCGGGGCACCATATATTTT. Its protein product is CASSLPRGTIYF. The entire variable domain, with the rest obtained from reference TRBV18 and TRBJ1-3, is as follows: NAGVMQNPRHLVRRRGQEARLRCSPMKGHSHVYWYRQLPEEGLKFMVYLQKENIIDESGMPKERFSAEFPKEGPSILRIQQVVRGDSAAYFCASSLPRGTIYFGEGSWLTVV.

J is TRBJ1-5 and V is TRBV28, with TRBD1 as a possible D gene (5 bases). The germline CDR1 and CDR2 sequences are MDHEN and SYDVKM. The CDR3 sequence is 12 residues long. V was shortened by 6 bases and J by 3 bases, with 6 bases between the two germline ends. CDR3 loop: CASRDNNQPQHF. CDR3 coding DNA: TGTGCCAGCAGGGACAACAATCAGCCCCAGCATTTT. Full variable domain (outside the CDR3, taken from reference TRBV28 and TRBJ1-5): DVKVTQSSRYLVKRTGEKVFLECVQDMDHENMFWYRQDPGLGLRLIYFSYDVKMKEKGDIPEGYSVSREKKERFSLILESASTNQTSMYLCASRDNNQPQHFGDGTRLSIL.

J is TRBJ1-5 and V is TRBV9; 7 bases are shared with TRBD1. With V trimmed by 3 bases and J by 0 bases, 3 bases remained unmatched. From germline, CDR1 is SGDLS and CDR2 YYNGEE. This CDR3 contains 15 residues. The CDR3 DNA reads as TGTGCCAGCAGCGCAGGGGGATATAGCAATCAGCCCCAGCATTTT. Protein product: CASSAGGYSNQPQHF.

V gene TRBV3-1 (or the pseudogene TRBV3-2) combines with J gene TRBJ2-3; 8 bases align to TRBD2. Germline lookup yields CDR1 LGHDT and CDR2 YNNKEL (reference sequence). CDR3 size: 15 residues. Trimming removed 3 bases from V and 8 bases from J; junction bases left unmatched: 10. CDR3 nucleotides: TGTGCCAGCAGCCATCGGTCGGTGAGCGGGGGTACGCAGTATTTT. This encodes CASSHRSVSGGTQYF.